The present TCR beta chain was sequenced within a study of beta chain features in type 1 diabetes (dated by TCRdb to 2016 to 2019). Broadly, across the study: Mean age, gender distribution, total cell number and subset yield did not differ between patients and healthy donors. Across all samples, around 100 million sorted cells were examined, and cell number per subset correlated strongly with RNA yield. The study compared the TCRB repertoires of sorted circulating CD4+ T cell subsets in recently diagnosed type 1 diabetes patients with those in matched healthy donors. Naive and central memory subsets were obtained from all 30 or so donors, but regulatory and stem cell-like memory subsets were isolated from only 8 patients and roughly 8 healthy donors.

All of the isolated RNA was reverse transcribed with the High Capacity cDNA Reverse Transcription Kit, so expressed TCRB transcripts were sequenced. Naive, central memory and regulatory T cell samples underwent deep immunoSEQ sequencing, averaging roughly 3.3 million total reads per sample. After sorted cells were lysed in RLT buffer, RNA was extracted with DNase-treated RNeasy Micro or Mini kits, with the choice depending on cell number. To prevent cross-contamination, every cell subset was processed on its own, while patient and healthy donor samples were processed together. The immunoSEQ multiplex PCR was used to amplify TCRB sequences from cDNA, generating 87-bp fragments that spanned the CDR3 region. The amplicons were sequenced using the Illumina HiSeq platform. In the paper's pipeline: PCR bias was corrected computationally using synthetic template baselines, and reads within Hamming distance 2 were collapsed, with unmergeable singletons discarded. Reads were aligned to IMGT to assign V, D and J genes, CDR3 length, and insertions or deletions at six rearrangement sites. Within each subset, clonotype counts were normalized to sorted cell number, and only after that were true diversity and Gini coefficients computed with the tcR R package. The overlap coefficient, calculated on TCRB nucleotide sequences, was used to measure repertoire sharing. TCRdb took over this immuneACCESS table, retaining in-frame rearrangements with V and J assigned. Such tables are incomplete; in checked studies, under half of the missing clones stem from an unresolved V gene, and the remainder is unexplained. From that table come the V and J calls and clone size; the DNA was used to work out D and trimming. For this sample there are more than 300,000 clones; around 9.6% appear just once. Of the sample, approximately 0.6% is held by the ten largest clones.

As for this clone: No cognate antigen has been identified for it. No clone much larger than this one lies a single base away; base qualities are absent.

Compared with germline, V lacks 3 bases and J lacks 5 bases; bases without a gene match: 8. The CDR3 numbers 15 residues from cysteine through phenylalanine. Of the read, only the CDR3 DNA is kept; its 45 bases are in frame from base 1. The germline V gene specifies SGHRS as CDR1 and YFSETQ as CDR2. A single peripheral blood draw of approximately 110 mL on average was collected from each donor into heparinised tubes. A BD FACSAria II was used to sort naive, central memory, regulatory and stem cell-like memory CD4+ T cells with a panel that included CD45RO, CCR7, CD25, CD127, CD95 and CD27. All sorted populations exceeded 95% purity. PBMCs were separated immediately by Lymphoprep density gradient centrifugation and were stained directly, without being cultured. To minimize batch effects, samples were stained and sorted in pairs, one healthy donor with one patient per experiment. Results the study describes overall, beyond this receptor: PCR may preferentially amplify shorter templates, but because patient and control samples were amplified and corrected together, any resulting skew would affect both groups equally. Because cDNA was sequenced instead of genomic DNA, activated cells with high expression could be over-represented, although the groups did not differ in activation or CD3 levels. Naive, central memory and regulatory TCRB repertoires appeared more similar among patients than among healthy donors. Because small numbers of individuals were included in the HLA sub-analyses, any influence of HLA type on TCRB rearrangement was left unresolved. A moderate but significant shortening of TCRB CDR3 length was observed in type 1 diabetes patients in all four CD4+ subsets. At VDJ recombination sites, type 1 diabetes patients had fewer insertions and more deleted nucleotides, which implies abnormalities in thymic rearrangement.

The TCR originated in a man in his thirties or forties with type 1 diabetes. The chain joins TRBV5-1 to TRBJ1-1, with 9 bases in between that match TRBD1. Sequencing used central memory CD4+ T cells from blood. The sequenced DNA: TGCGCCAGCAGCTGGGACAGGGCGAGTAAGACTGAAGCTTTCTTT. Its product reads: CASSWDRASKTEAFF.